This T cell receptor (beta chain) was recovered during a study of T cell responses to AZD1222 COVID-19 vaccine. Clones were read by immunoSEQ multiplex PCR, and TCRdb kept only the in-frame ones, dropping some. The data contain 100,000 or so clones, 85% to 90% of them singletons. The source of this sequence is an adult in good health. Sample: peripheral blood, taken on day 0 of AZD1222 vaccination.

The CDR3 region has the DNA TGTGCCAGCAGTTTATTAGGGGAGCTGTTTTTT. Translating it yields CASSLLGELFF. V is TRBV28 and J is TRBJ2-2; D gene ambiguous. Germline V gives CDR1 MDHEN, CDR2 SYDVKM. The V gene lost 1 base and the J gene lost 8 bases, with 2 bases spanning the gap. The CDR3 runs 11 residues.